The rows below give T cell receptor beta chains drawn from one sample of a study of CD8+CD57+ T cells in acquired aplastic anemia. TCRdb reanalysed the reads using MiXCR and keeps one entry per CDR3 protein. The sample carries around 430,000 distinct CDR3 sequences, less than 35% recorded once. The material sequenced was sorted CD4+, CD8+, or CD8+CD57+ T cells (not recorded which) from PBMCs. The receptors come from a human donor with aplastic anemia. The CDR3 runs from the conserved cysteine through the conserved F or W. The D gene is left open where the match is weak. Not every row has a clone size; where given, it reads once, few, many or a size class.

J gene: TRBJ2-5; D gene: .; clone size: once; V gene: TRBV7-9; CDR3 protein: CASSFRTGAKETQYF; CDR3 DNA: TGTGCCAGCAGCTTTCGAACAGGAGCAAAAGAGACCCAGTACTTC
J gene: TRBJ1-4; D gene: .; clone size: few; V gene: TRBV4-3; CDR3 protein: CASSQVRGGIEKLFF; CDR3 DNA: TGCGCCAGCAGCCAAGTTCGCGGGGGTATCGAAAAACTGTTTTTT
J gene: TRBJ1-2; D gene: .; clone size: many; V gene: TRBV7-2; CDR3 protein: CASSLRTDNYGYTF; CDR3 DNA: TGTGCCAGCAGCTTACGGACAGATAACTATGGCTACACCTTC
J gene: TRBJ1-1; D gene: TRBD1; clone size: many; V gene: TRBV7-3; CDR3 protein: CASSFGTGTEAFF; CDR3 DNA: TGTGCCAGCAGCTTTGGGACAGGGACTGAAGCTTTCTTT
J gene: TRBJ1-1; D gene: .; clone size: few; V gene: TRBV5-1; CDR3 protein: CASSLAGGVNTEAFF; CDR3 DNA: TGCGCCAGCAGCTTGGCCGGGGGAGTGAACACTGAAGCTTTCTTT
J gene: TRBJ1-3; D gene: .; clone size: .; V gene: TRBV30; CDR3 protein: CAWSVRGSGNTIYF; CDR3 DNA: TGTGCCTGGAGTGTGCGGGGCTCTGGAAACACCATATATTTT
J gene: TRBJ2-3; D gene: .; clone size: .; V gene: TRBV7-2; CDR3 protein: CASSLARSWQGADTQYF; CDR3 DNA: TGTGCCAGCAGCTTAGCCCGTAGTTGGCAGGGCGCAGATACGCAGTATTTT
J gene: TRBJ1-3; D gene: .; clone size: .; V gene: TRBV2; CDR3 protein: CASRAGSSGNTIYF; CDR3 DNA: TGTGCCAGCAGGGCAGGGAGCTCTGGAAACACCATATATTTT
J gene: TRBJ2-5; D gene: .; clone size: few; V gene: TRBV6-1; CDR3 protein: CATARGQETQYF; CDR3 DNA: TGTGCCACGGCACGCGGACAAGAGACCCAGTACTTC
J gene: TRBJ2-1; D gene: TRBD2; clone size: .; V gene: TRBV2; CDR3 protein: CASSLGTSGGEQFF; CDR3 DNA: TGTGCCAGCAGTTTAGGTACTAGCGGTGGTGAGCAGTTCTTC
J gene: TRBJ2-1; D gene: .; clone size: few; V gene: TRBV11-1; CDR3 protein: CASSGVGAKGNEQFF; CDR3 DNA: TGTGCCAGCAGCGGGGTTGGGGCGAAGGGCAATGAGCAGTTCTTC
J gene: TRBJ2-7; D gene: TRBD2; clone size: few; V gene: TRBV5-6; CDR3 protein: CASSPSPSGGAYEQYF; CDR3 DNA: TGTGCCAGCAGCCCTTCGCCTAGCGGGGGGGCGTACGAGCAGTACTTC
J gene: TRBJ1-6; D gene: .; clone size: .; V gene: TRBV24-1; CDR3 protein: CATSDLTGWPPLHF; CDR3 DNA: TGTGCCACCAGTGACCTGACAGGTTGGCCACCCCTCCACTTT
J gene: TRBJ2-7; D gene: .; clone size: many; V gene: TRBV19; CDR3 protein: CASSPSNRAHEQYF; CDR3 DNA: TGTGCCAGTAGCCCATCAAACAGGGCCCACGAGCAGTACTTC
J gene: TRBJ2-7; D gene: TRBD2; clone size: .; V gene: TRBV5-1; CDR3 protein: CASSLGSGSWEQYF; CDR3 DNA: TGCGCCAGCAGCTTGGGTAGCGGGAGTTGGGAGCAGTACTTC
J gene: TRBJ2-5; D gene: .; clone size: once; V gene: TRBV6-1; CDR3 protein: CASSGVTPGMETQYF; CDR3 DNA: TGTGCCAGCAGTGGAGTTACCCCGGGGATGGAGACCCAGTACTTC
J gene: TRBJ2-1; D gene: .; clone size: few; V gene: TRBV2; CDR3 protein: CASSLRAINEQFF; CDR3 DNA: TGTGCCAGCAGTTTAAGGGCAATCAATGAGCAGTTCTTC
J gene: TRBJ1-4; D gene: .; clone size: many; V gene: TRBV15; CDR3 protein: CATSTRGEKLFF; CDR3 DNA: TGTGCCACCAGCACCCGTGGGGAAAAACTGTTTTTT
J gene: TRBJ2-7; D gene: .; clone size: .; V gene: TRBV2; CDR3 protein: CSASDGYSYEQYF; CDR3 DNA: TGCAGTGCCAGCGATGGCTACTCCTACGAGCAGTACTTC
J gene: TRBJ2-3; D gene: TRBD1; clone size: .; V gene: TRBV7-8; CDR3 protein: CASSSGTGGYTDTQYF; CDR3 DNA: TGTGCCAGCAGCTCCGGGACAGGGGGATACACAGATACGCAGTATTTT
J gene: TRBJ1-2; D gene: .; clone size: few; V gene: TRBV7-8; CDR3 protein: CASSLGRHLQGNYGYTF; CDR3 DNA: TGTGCCAGCAGCTTAGGAAGGCACCTACAGGGTAACTATGGCTACACCTTC
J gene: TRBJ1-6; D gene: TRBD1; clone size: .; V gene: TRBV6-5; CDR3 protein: CASSFPPGQGPNSPLHF; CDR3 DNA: TGTGCCAGCAGTTTTCCTCCGGGACAGGGGCCTAATTCACCCCTCCACTTT
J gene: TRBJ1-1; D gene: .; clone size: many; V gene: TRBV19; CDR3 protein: CASSLRGADTEAFF; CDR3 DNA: TGTGCCAGTAGTTTGAGGGGGGCGGACACTGAAGCTTTCTTT
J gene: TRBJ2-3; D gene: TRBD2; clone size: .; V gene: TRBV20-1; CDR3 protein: CSASWGASGGGTDTQYF; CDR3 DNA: TGCAGTGCTAGTTGGGGGGCTAGCGGGGGAGGGACAGATACGCAGTATTTT
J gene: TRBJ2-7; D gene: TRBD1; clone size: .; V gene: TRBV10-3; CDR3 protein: CASSGTEIQYF; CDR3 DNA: TGTGCCTCGTCCGGGACAGAGATTCAGTACTTC
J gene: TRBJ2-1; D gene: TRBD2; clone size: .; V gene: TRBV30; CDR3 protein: CAWIGRGRDYNEQFF; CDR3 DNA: TGTGCCTGGATAGGTCGCGGGAGGGATTACAATGAGCAGTTCTTC
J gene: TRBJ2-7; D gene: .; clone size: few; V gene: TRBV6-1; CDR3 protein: CASSPSGVREQYF; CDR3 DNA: TGTGCCAGCAGTCCCTCAGGGGTTCGGGAGCAGTACTTC
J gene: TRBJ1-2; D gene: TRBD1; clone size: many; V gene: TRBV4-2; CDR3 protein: CASSPTNSGTDYGYTF; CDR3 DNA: TGTGCCAGCAGCCCAACTAATTCCGGGACAGACTATGGCTACACCTTC
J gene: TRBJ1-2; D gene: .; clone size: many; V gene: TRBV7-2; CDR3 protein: CASSFVVGLGLDGYTF; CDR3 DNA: TGTGCCAGCAGCTTTGTAGTAGGTCTGGGTCTCGATGGCTACACCTTC
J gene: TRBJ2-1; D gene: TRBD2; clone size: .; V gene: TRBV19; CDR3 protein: CASSTKTSGSDYEQFF; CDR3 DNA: TGTGCCAGTAGTACGAAAACTAGCGGGAGCGACTATGAGCAGTTCTTC
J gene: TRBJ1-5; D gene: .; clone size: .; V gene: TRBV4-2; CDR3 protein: CASSQEFGGNQPQHF; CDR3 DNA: TGTGCCAGCAGCCAAGAGTTCGGGGGTAATCAGCCCCAGCATTTT
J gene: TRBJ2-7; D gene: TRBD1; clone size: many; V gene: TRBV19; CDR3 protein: CASSKGQGSYEQYF; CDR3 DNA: TGTGCCAGTAGTAAGGGACAGGGGTCCTACGAGCAGTACTTC
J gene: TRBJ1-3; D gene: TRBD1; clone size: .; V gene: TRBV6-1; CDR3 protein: CASSQGQGGNSGNTIYF; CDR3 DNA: TGTGCCAGCAGTCAAGGACAGGGGGGAAACTCTGGAAACACCATATATTTT
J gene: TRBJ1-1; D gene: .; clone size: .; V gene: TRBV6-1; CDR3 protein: CASTLSGLNTEAFF; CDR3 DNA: TGTGCCAGCACCCTATCAGGGTTAAACACTGAAGCTTTCTTT
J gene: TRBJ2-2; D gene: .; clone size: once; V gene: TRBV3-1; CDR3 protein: CASSPIQVSDTGELFF; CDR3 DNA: TGTGCCAGCAGCCCGATACAGGTATCGGACACCGGGGAGCTGTTTTTT
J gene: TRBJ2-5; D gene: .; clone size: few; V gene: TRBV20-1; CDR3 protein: CSAREEGPETQYF; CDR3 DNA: TGCAGTGCTAGGGAGGAGGGCCCAGAGACCCAGTACTTC
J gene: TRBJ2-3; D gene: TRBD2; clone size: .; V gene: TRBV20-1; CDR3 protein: CSEPGLVPDTQYF; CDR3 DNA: TGCAGTGAGCCGGGACTAGTACCAGATACGCAGTATTTT
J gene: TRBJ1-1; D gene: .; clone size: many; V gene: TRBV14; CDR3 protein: CASSRGGWDTEAFF; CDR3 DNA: TGTGCCAGCAGCCGTGGGGGGTGGGACACTGAAGCTTTCTTT
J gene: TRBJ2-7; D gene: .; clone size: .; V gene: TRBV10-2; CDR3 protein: CASSESKALPIYEQYF; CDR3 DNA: TGCGCCAGCAGTGAGTCGAAAGCCCTACCTATCTACGAGCAGTACTTC
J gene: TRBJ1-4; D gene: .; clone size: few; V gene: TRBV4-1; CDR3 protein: CASSATNGEKLFF; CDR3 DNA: TGCGCCAGCAGCGCAACTAATGGTGAAAAACTGTTTTTT
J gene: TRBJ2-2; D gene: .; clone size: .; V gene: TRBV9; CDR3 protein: CASSVAGRPNTGELFF; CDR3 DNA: TGTGCCAGCAGCGTAGCGGGCAGACCGAACACCGGGGAGCTGTTTTTT
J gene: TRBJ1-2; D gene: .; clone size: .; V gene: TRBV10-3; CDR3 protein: CAISDGLTFNYGYTF; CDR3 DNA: TGTGCCATCAGTGACGGACTGACGTTTAACTATGGCTACACCTTC
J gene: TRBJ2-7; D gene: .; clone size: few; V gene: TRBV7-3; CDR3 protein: CASSRPTGTVTYEQYF; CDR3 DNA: TGTGCCAGCAGCCGACCTACCGGGACGGTGACCTACGAGCAGTACTTC
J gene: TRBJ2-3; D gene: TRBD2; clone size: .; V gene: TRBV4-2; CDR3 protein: CASSQETSGSTDTQYF; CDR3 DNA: TGTGCCAGCAGCCAAGAGACTAGCGGGAGTACAGATACGCAGTATTTT
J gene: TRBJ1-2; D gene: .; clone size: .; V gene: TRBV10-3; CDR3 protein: CAISDQPDPFYGYTF; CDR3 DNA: TGTGCCATCAGTGACCAACCGGACCCTTTCTATGGCTACACCTTC
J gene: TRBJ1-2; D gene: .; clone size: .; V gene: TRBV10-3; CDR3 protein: CAISQRTPLGYGYTF; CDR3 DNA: TGTGCCATCAGTCAAAGGACACCCCTAGGCTATGGCTACACCTTC
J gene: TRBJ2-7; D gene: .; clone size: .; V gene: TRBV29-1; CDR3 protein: CSVRPTGSNYEQYF; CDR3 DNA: TGCAGCGTCCGCCCCACAGGCAGCAACTACGAGCAGTACTTC
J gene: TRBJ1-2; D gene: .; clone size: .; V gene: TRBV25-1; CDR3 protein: CASSLGGESCGYTF; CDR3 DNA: TGTGCCAGCAGTTTAGGGGGGGAGAGCTGTGGCTACACCTTC
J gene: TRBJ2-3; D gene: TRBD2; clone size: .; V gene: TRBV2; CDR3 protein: CATIREAQYF; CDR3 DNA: TGTGCCACCATCCGGGAGGCGCAGTATTTT